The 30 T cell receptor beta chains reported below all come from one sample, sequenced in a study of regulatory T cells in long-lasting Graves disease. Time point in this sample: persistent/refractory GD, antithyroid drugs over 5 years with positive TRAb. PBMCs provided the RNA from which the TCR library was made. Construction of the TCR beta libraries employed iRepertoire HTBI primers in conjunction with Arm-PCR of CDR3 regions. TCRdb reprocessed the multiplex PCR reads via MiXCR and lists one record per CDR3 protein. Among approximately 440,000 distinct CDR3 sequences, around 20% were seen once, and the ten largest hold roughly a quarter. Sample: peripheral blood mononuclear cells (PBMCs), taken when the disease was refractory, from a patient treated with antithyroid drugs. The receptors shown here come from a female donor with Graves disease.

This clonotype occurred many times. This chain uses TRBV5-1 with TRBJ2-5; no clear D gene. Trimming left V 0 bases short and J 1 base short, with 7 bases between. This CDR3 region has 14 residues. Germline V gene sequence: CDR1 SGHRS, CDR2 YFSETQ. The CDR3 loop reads CASSLGAFQETQYF. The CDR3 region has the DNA TGCGCCAGCAGCTTGGGAGCTTTCCAAGAGACCCAGTACTTC.

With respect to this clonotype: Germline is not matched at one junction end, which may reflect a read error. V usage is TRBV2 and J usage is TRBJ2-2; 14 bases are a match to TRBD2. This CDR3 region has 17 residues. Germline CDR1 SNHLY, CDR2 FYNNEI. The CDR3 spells CASSETSGRVSTEELFF. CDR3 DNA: TGTGCCAGCAGTGAGACTAGCGGGAGGGTGAGCACCGAGGAGCTGTTTTTT.

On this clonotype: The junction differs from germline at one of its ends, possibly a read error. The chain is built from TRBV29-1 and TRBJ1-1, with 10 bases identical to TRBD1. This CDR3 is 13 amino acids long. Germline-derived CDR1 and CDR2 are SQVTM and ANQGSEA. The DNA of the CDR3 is TGCAGCGCGACAGGGGGCATGAACACTGAAGCTTCCTTT. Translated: CSATGGMNTEASF.

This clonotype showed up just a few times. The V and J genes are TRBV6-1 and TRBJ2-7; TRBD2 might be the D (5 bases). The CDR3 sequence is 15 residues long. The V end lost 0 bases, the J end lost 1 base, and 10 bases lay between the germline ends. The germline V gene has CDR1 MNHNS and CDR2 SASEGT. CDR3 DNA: TGTGCCAGCAGTGAAGCTCCCACGGGATCCTACGAGCAGTACTTC. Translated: CASSEAPTGSYEQYF.

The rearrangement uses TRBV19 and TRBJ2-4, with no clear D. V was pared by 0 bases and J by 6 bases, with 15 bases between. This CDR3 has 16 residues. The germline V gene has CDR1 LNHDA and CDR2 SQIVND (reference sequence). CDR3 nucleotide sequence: TGTGCCAGTAGTATAGATACGGCAGCCTCAGGAAACATTCAGTACTTC. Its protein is CASSIDTAASGNIQYF.

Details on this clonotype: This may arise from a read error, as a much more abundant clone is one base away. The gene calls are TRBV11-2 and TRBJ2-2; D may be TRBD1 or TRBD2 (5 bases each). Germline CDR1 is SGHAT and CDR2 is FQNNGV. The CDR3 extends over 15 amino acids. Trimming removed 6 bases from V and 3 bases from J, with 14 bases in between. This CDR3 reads CASSSLQGDTGELFF. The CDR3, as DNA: TGTGCCAGCAGTTCGCTCCAGGGAGACACCGGGGAGCTGTTTTTT. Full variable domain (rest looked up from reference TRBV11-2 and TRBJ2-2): EAGVAQSPRYKIIEKRQSVAFWCNPISGHATLYWYQQILGQGPKLLIQFQNNGVVDDSQLPKDRFSAERLKGVDSTLKIQPAKLEDSAVYLCASSSLQGDTGELFFGEGSRLTVL.

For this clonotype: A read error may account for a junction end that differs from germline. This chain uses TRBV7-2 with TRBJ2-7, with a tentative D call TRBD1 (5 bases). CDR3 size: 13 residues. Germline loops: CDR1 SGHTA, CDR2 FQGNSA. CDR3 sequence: CASSLSPIENRHF. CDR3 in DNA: TGTGCCAGCAGCCTAAGCCCGATCGAAAACAGGCACTTC. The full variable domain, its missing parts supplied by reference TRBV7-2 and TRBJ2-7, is GAGVSQSPSNKVTEKGKDVELRCDPISGHTALYWYRQSLGQGLEFLIYFQGNSAPDKSGLPSDRFSAERTGGSVSTLTIQRTQQEDSAVYLCASSLSPIENRHFGPGTRLTVT.

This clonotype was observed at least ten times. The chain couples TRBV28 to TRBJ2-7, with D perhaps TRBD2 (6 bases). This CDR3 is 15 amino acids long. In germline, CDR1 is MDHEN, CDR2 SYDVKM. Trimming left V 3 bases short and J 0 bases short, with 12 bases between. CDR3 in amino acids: CASSFPRGSSYEQYF. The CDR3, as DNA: TGTGCCAGCAGTTTCCCCCGGGGGAGCTCCTACGAGCAGTACTTC.

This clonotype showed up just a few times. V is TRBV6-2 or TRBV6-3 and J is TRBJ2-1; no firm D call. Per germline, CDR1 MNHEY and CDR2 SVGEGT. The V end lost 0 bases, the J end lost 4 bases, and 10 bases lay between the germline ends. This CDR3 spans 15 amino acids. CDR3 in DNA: TGTGCCAGCAGTTACTCGGTCGGTAAATACAATGAGCAGTTCTTC. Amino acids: CASSYSVGKYNEQFF.

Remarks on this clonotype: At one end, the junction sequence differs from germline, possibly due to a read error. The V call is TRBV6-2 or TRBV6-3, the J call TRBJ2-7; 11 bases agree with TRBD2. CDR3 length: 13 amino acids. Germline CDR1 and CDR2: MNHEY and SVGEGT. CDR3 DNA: TGTGCCAGCAGCCAAGGACTAGCGGGCGGCGGTAGCTTC. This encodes CASSQGLAGGGSF.

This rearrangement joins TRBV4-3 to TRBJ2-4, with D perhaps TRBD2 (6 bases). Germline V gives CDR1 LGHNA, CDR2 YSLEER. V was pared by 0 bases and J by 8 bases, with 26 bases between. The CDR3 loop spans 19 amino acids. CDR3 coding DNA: TGCGCCAGCAGCCAAGATGAAGATCTAAGGACTGGGGGGAAAGACATTCAGTACTTC. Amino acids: CASSQDEDLRTGGKDIQYF.

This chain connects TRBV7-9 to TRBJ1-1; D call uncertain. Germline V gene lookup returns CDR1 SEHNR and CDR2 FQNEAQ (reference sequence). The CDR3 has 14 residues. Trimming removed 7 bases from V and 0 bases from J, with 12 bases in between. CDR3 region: CASTRDGMNTEAFF. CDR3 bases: TGTGCCAGCACCAGAGACGGGATGAACACTGAAGCTTTCTTT.

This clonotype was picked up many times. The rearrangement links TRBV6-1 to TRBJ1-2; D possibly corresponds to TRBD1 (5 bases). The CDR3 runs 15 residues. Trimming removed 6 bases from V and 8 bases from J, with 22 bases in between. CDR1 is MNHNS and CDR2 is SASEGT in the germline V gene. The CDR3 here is CASSEKGTGSWGYTF. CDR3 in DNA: TGTGCCAGCAGCGAGAAGGGGACGGGCTCGTGGGGCTACACCTTC.

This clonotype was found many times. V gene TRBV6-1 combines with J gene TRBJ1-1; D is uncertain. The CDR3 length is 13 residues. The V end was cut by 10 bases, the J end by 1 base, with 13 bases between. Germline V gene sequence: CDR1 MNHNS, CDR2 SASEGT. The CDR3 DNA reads TGTGCCACCTCACCTACAGAGAACACTGAAGCTTTCTTT. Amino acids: CATSPTENTEAFF.

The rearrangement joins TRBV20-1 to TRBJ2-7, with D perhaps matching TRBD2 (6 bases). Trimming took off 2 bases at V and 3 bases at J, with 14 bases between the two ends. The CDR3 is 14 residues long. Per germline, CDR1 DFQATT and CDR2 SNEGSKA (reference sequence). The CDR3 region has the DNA TGCAGTGCTAGAAAATCCGGGACTCGCTACGAGCAGTACTTC. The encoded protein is CSARKSGTRYEQYF.

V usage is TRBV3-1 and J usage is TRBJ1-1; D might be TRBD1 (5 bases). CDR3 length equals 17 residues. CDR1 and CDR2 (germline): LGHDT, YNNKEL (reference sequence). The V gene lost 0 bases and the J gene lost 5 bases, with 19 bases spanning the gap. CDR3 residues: CASSQDWGVRHPTEAFF. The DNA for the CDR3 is TGTGCCAGCAGCCAAGATTGGGGGGTTCGGCATCCGACTGAAGCTTTCTTT.

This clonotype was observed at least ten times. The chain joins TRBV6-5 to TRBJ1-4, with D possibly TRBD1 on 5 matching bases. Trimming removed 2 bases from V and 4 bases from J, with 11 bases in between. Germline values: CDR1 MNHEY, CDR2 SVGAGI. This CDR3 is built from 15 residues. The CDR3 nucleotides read TGTGCCAGCAGTTACGTCGGGACGGGTAATGAAAAACTGTTTTTT. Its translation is CASSYVGTGNEKLFF.

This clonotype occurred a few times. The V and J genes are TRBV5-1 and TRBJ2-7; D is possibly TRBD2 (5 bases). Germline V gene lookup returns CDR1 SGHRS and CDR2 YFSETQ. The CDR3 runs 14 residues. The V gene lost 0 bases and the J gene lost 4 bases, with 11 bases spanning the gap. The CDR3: CASSLAGKGYEQYF. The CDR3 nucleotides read TGCGCCAGCAGCTTGGCCGGGAAAGGTTACGAGCAGTACTTC.

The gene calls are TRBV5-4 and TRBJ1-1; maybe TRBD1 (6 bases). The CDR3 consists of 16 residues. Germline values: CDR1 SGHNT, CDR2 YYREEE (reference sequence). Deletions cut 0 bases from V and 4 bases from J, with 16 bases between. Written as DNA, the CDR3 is TGTGCCAGCAGCTTGGATACCTCAGGGGCGAGCACTGAAGCTTTCTTT. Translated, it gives CASSLDTSGASTEAFF.

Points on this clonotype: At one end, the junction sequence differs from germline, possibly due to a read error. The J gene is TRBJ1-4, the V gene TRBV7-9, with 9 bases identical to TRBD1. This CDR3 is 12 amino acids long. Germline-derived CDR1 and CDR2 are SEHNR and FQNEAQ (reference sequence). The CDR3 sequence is CASSTGTGSGWF. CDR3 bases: TGTGCCAGCAGCACGGGGACAGGGTCGGGATGGTTT.

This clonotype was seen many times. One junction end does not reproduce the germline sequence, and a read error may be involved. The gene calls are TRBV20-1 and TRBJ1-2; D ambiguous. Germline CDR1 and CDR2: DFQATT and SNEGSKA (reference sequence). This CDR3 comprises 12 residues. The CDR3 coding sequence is TGCAGTGCTACGGACGGAAACTATGGCTGCACCTTC. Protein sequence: CSATDGNYGCTF.

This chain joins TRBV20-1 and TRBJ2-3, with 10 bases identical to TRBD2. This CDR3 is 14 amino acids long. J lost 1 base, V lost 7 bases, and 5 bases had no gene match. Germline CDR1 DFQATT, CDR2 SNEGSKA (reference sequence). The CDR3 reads CSVQLAGRTDTQYF. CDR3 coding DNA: TGCAGTGTCCAACTAGCGGGACGCACAGATACGCAGTATTTT.

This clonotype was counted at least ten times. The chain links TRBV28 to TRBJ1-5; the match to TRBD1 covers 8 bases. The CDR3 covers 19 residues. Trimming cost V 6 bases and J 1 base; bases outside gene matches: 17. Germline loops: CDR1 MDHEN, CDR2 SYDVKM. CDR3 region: CASRIPPDRGWGSNQPQHF. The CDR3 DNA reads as TGTGCCAGCAGGATCCCACCTGACAGGGGATGGGGAAGCAATCAGCCCCAGCATTTT.

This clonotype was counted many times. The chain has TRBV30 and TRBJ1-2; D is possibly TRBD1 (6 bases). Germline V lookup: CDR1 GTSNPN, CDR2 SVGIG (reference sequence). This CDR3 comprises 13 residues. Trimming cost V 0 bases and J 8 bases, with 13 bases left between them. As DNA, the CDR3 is TGTGCCTGGAGTGTAGGACAGTCGGTGGGCTACACCTTC. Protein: CAWSVGQSVGYTF.

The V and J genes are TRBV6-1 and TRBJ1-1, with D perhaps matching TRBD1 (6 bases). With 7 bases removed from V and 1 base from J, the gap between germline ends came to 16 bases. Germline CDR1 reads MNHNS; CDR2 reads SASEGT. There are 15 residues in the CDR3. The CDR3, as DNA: TGTGCCAGCACTCACCCCGGGGGCGCGAACACTGAAGCTTTCTTT. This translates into CASTHPGGANTEAFF.

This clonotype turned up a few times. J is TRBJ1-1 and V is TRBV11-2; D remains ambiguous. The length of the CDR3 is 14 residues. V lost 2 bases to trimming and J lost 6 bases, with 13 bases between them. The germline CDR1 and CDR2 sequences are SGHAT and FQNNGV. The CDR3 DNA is TGTGCCAGCAGCTTACCCGTTTTGGGTCCTGAAGCTTTCTTT. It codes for CASSLPVLGPEAFF.

Here the CDR3 DNA reads TGTGCCAGCAGTTTGGGACAGGGGTATCGTGGCTACACCTTC. Its protein product is CASSLGQGYRGYTF. The V and J genes are TRBV28 and TRBJ1-2; 10 bases line up with TRBD1. The J segment lost 7 bases and the V segment lost 3 bases, leaving 5 bases of the junction unmatched. In germline, CDR1 is MDHEN, CDR2 SYDVKM. The CDR3 has 14 amino acids.

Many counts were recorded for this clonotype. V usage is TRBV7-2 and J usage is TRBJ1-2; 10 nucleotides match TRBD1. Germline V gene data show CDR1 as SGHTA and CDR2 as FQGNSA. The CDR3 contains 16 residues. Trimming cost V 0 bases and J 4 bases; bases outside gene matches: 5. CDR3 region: CASSLALTGGSYGYTF. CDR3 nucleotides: TGTGCCAGCAGCTTAGCATTGACAGGGGGCAGCTATGGCTACACCTTC.

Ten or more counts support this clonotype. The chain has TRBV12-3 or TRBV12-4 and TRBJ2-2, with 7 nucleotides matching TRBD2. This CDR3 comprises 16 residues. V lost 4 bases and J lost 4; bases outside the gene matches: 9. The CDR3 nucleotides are TGTGCCAGCAGTTCCCCGCGGGGAGGGTTCACCGGGGAGCTGTTTTTT. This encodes CASSSPRGGFTGELFF.

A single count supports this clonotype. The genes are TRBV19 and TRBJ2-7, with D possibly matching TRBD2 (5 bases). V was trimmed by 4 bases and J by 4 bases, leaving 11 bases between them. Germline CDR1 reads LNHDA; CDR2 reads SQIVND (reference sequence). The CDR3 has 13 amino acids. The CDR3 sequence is CASSKNRDYEQYF. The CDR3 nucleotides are TGTGCCAGTAGTAAGAACCGGGATTACGAGCAGTACTTC.